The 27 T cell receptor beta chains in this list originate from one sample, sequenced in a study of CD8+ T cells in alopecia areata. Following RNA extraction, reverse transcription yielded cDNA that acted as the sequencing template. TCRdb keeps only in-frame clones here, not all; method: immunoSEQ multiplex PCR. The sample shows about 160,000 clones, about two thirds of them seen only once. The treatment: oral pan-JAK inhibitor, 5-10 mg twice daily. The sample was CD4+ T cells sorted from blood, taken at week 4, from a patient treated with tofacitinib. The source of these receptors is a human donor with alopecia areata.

The DNA of the CDR3 is TGTGCCAGCAGCCCCGCGGGAAATAATCAGCCCCAGCATTTT. Its translation: CASSPAGNNQPQHF. The rearrangement uses TRBV7-6 and TRBJ1-5, with D unresolved. Germline CDR1 reads SGHVS; CDR2 reads FNYEAQ. The CDR3 has 14 residues. The V end was cut by 5 bases, the J end by 4 bases, with 12 bases between.

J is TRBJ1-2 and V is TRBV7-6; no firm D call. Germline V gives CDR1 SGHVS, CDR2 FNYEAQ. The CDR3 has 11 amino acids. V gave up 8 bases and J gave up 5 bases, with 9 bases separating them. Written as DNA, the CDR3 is TGTGCCAGCGGAAGCGCGTATGGCTACACCTTC. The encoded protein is CASGSAYGYTF.

CDR3 sequence reads: CAWSSFIAYTDTQYF. CDR3 coding DNA: TGTGCCTGGAGTTCCTTCATAGCCTACACAGATACGCAGTATTTT. The chain joins TRBV30 to TRBJ2-3; no reliable D call. CDR3 size: 15 residues. Germline CDR1 and CDR2: GTSNPN and SVGIG (reference sequence). Trimming took off 2 bases at V and 2 bases at J, with 14 bases between the two ends.

Here the CDR3 reads CASSPVVGRGDTGELFF. CDR3 coding DNA: TGTGCCAGCAGCCCGGTGGTGGGTAGAGGGGACACCGGGGAGCTGTTTTTT. This sequence joins TRBV5-4 and TRBJ2-2; tentatively, D is TRBD1 or TRBD2 (5 bases each). Germline CDR1 and CDR2: SGHNT and YYREEE (reference sequence). V was shortened by 4 bases and J by 3 bases, with 19 bases between the two germline ends. CDR3 length equals 17 residues. The full variable domain, in which reference TRBV5-4 and TRBJ2-2 provide the parts outside the CDR3, is ETGVTQSPTHLIKTRGQQVTLRCSSQSGHNTVSWYQQALGQGPQFIFQYYREEENGRGNFPPRFSGLQFPNYSSELNVNALELDDSALYLCASSPVVGRGDTGELFFGEGSRLTVL.

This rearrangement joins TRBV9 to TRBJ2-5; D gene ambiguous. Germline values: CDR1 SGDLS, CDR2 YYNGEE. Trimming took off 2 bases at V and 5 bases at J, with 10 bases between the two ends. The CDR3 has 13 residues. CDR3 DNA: TGTGCCAGCAGCGTCGACCTGGCGGAGACCCAGTACTTC. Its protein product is CASSVDLAETQYF.

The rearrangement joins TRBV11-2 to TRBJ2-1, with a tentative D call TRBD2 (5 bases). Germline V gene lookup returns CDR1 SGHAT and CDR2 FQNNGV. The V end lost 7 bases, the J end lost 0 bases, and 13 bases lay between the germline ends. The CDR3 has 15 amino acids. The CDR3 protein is CASTWTRSSYNEQFF. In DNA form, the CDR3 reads TGTGCCAGCACTTGGACTCGGAGCTCCTACAATGAGCAGTTCTTC.

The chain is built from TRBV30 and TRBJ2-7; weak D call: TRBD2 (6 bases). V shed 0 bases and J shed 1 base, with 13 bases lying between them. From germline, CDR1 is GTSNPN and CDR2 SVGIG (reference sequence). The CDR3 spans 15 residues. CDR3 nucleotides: TGTGCCTGGAGTGTACTGGCGGGGAAGTCCTACGAGCAGTACTTC. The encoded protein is CAWSVLAGKSYEQYF.

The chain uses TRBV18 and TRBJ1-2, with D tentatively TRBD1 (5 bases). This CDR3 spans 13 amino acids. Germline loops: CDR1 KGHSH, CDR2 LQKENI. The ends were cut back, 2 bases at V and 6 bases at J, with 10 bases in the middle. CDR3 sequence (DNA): TGTGCCAGCTCACCAACCAGGGAGGATGGCTACACCTTC. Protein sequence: CASSPTREDGYTF.

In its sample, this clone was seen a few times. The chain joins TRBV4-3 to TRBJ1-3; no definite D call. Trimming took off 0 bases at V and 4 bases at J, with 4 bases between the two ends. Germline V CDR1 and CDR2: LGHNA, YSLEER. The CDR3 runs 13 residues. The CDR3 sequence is CASSQDRGNTIYF. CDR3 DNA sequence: TGCGCCAGCAGCCAAGATCGGGGAAACACCATATATTTT.

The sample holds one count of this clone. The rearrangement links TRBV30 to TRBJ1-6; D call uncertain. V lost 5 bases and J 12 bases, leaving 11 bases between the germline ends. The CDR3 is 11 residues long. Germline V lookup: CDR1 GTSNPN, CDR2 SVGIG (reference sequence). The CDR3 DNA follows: TGTGCCTGGGGGCCCCTTGGACCCCTCCACTTT. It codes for CAWGPLGPLHF.

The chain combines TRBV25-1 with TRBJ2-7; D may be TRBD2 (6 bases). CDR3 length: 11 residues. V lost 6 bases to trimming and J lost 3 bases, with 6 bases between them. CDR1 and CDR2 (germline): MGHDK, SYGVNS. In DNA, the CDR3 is TGTGCCAGCAGGGACTACTACGAGCAGTACTTC. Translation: CASRDYYEQYF.

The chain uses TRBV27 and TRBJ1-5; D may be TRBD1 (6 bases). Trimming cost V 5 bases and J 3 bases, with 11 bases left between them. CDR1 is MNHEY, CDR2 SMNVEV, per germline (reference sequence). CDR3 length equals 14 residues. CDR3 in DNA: TGTGCCAGCAGTGGTACAGGGAACAATCAGCCCCAGCATTTT. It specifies CASSGTGNNQPQHF.

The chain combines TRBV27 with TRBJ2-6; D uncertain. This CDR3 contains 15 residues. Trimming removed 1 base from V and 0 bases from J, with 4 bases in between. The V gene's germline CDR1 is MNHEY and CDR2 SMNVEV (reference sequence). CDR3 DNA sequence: TGTGCCAGCAGTTTATATTTCTCTGGGGCCAACGTCCTGACTTTC. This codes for CASSLYFSGANVLTF.

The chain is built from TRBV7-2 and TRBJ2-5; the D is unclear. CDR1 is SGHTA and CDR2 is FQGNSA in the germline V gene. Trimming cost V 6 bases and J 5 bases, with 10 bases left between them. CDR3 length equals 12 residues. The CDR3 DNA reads TGTGCCAGCAGTAGGAATTGGGAGACCCAGTACTTC. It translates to CASSRNWETQYF. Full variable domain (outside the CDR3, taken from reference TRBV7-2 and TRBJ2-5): GAGVSQSPSNKVTEKGKDVELRCDPISGHTALYWYRQSLGQGLEFLIYFQGNSAPDKSGLPSDRFSAERTGGSVSTLTIQRTQQEDSAVYLCASSRNWETQYFGPGTRLLVL.

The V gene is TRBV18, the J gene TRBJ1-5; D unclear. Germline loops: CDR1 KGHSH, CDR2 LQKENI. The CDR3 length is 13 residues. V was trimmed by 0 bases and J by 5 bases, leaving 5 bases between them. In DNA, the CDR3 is TGTGCCAGCTCACCACCGGGAGATCAGCCCCAGCATTTT. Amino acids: CASSPPGDQPQHF.

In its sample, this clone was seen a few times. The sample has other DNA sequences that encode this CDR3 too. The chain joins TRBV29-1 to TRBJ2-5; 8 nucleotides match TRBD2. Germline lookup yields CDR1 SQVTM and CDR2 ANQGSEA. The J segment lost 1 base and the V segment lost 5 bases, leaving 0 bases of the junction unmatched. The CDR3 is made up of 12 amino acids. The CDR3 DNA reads TGCAGCGTTACTAGCGGCCAAGAGACCCAGTACTTC. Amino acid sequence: CSVTSGQETQYF.

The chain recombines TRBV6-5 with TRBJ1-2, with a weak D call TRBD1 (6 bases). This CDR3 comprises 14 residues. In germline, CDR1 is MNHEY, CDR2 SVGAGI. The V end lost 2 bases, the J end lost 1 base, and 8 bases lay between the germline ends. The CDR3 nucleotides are TGTGCCAGCAGTTACAGGGGGGGTAACTATGGCTACACCTTC. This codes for CASSYRGGNYGYTF.

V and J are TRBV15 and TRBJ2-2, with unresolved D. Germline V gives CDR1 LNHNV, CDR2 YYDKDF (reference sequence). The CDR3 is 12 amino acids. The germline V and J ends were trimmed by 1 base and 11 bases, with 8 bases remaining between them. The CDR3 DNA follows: TGTGCCACCAGCAGAGCGGTCGGCGAGCTGTTTTTT. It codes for CATSRAVGELFF.

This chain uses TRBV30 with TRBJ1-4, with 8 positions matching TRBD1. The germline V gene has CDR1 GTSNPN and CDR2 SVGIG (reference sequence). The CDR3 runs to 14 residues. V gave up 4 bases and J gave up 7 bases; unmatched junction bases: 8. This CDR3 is CAWTPGTGLEKLFF. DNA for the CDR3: TGTGCCTGGACCCCCGGGACAGGCCTTGAAAAACTGTTTTTT.

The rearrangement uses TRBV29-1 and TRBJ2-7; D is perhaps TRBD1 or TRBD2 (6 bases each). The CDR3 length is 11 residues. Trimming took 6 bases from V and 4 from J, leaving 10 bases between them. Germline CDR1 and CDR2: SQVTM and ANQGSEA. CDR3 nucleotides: TGCAGCGTCCGGGGGCCTTACGAGCAGTACTTC. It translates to CSVRGPYEQYF.

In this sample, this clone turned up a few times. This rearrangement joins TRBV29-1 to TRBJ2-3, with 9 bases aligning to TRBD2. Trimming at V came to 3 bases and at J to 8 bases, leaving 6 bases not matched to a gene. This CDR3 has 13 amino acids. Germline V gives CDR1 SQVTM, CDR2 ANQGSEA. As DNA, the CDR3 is TGCAGCGTTGATCGGACTAGCGCGAGTACGCAGTATTTT. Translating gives CSVDRTSASTQYF.

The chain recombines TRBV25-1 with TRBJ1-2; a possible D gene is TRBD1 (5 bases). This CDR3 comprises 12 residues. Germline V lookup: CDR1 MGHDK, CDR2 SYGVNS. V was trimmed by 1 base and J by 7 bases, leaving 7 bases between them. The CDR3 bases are TGTGCCAGCAGTGAATGGGGGGGTGGCTACACCTTC. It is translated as CASSEWGGGYTF.

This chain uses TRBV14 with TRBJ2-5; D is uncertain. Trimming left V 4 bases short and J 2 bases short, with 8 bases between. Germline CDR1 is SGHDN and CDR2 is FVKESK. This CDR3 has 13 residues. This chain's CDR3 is CASSRQLQETQYF. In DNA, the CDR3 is TGTGCCAGCAGCCGGCAGTTGCAAGAGACCCAGTACTTC.

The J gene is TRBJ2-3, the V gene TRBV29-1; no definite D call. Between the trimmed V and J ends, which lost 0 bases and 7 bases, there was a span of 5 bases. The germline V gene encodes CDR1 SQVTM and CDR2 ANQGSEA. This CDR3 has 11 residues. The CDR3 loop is CSVEDEYTQYF. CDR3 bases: TGCAGCGTTGAAGACGAGTATACGCAGTATTTT.

The CDR3 sequence: CSVGQGRRDTGELFF. CDR3 bases: TGCAGCGTTGGACAGGGGAGAAGGGACACCGGGGAGCTGTTTTTT. J is TRBJ2-2 and V is TRBV29-1, with 8 bases that match TRBD1. The J segment lost 3 bases and the V segment lost 4 bases, leaving 7 bases of the junction unmatched. The CDR3 extends over 15 amino acids. CDR1 is SQVTM, CDR2 ANQGSEA, per germline.

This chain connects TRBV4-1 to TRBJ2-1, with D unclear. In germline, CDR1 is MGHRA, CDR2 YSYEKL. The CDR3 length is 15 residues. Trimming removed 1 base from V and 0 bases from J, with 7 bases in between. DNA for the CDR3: TGCGCCAGCAGCCAAGGACTCAGCTCCTACAATGAGCAGTTCTTC. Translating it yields CASSQGLSSYNEQFF.

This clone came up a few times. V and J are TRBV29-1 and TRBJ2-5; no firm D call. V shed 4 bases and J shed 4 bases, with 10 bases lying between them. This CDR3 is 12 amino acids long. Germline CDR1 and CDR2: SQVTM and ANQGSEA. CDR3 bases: TGCAGCGTTGTGGCTAGGATAGAGACCCAGTACTTC. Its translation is CSVVARIETQYF.